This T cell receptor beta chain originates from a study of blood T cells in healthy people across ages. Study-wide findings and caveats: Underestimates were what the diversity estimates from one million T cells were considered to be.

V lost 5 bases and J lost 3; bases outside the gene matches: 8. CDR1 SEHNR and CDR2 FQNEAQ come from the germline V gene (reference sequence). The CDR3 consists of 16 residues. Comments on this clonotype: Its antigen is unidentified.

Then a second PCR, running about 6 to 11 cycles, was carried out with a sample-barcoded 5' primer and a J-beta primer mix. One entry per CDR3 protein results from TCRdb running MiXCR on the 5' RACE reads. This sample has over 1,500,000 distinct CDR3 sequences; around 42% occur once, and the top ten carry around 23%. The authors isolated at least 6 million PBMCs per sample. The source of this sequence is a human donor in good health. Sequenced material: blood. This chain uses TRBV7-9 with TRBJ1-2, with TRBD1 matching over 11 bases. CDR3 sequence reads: CASSQGRDRGYYGYTF. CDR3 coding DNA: TGTGCCAGCAGCCAGGGACGGGACAGGGGGTACTATGGCTACACCTTC.